The 27 T cell receptor beta chains below all came from one sample that was sequenced in a study of shared clonotypes between healthy human individuals. Sequencing used immunoSEQ multiplex PCR; TCRdb keeps in-frame clones, though not all of them. The data hold more than 2 million clones, with about 94% observed a single time. The sequenced sample was naive CD4+ T cells sorted from blood. Subset meaning: CD45RA+ positively selected. Every receptor here comes from a man aged 18 to 29 in good health.

This sequence joins TRBV28 and TRBJ1-4, with 7 positions matching TRBD1. CDR1 MDHEN and CDR2 SYDVKM come from the germline V gene. CDR3 length: 17 amino acids. Trimming cost V 5 bases and J 5 bases; bases outside gene matches: 14. Here the CDR3 DNA reads TGTGCCAGCAGTGAATTACGTCCCGGGACAGCGAATGAAAAACTGTTTTTT. This codes for CASSELRPGTANEKLFF.

Regarding this clone: This sample also contains other DNA sequences that code for the same CDR3. This chain uses TRBV5-1 with TRBJ1-6; TRBD1 agrees at 9 bases. V shed 5 bases, J shed 7 bases, and the junction held 4 bases outside the gene matches. The CDR3 contains 14 residues. Germline CDR1 SGHRS, CDR2 YFSETQ. CDR3 bases: TGCGCCAGCAGGCTGGACAGGGGCAATTCACCCCTCCACTTT. This translates into CASRLDRGNSPLHF.

The chain couples TRBV29-1 to TRBJ1-2; D gene ambiguous. Trimming shortened V by 5 bases and J by 2 bases, and 9 bases separated the two germline ends. This CDR3 is built from 12 residues. Germline loops: CDR1 SQVTM, CDR2 ANQGSEA. The CDR3 protein is CSVSGPNYGYTF. The CDR3 DNA reads TGCAGCGTTTCGGGCCCCAACTATGGCTACACCTTC.

The chain has TRBV4-1 and TRBJ1-1; possibly TRBD1 for D (6 bases). Germline V gives CDR1 MGHRA, CDR2 YSYEKL. This CDR3 is built from 13 residues. Trimming pared 8 bases from V and 7 bases from J, leaving 17 bases between. CDR3: CASRGWGRFEAFF. The CDR3 bases are TGCGCCAGCCGCGGATGGGGGCGATTTGAAGCTTTCTTT.

This rearrangement joins TRBV28 to TRBJ2-6; 7 positions match TRBD1. Germline lookup yields CDR1 MDHEN and CDR2 SYDVKM. The CDR3 sequence is 17 residues long. Unmatched junction bases numbered 6, after V lost 4 bases and J lost 0 bases. The CDR3, as DNA: TGTGCCAGCAGTTACGGGACAGTTAGCTCTGGGGCCAACGTCCTGACTTTC. This translates into CASSYGTVSSGANVLTF.

The chain is built from TRBV10-3 and TRBJ2-3, with D possibly TRBD1 on 6 matching bases. The germline V and J ends were trimmed by 2 bases and 4 bases, with 16 bases remaining between them. Looked up from germline, CDR1 is ENHRY and CDR2 is SYGVKD. CDR3 size: 16 residues. The CDR3 protein is CAISEGGRGGADTQYF. The CDR3 nucleotides read TGTGCCATCAGTGAGGGGGGACGTGGGGGCGCAGATACGCAGTATTTT.

For this clone: Other DNA sequences in the same sample also yield this CDR3. The chain uses TRBV6-5 and TRBJ2-7; 12 bases fit TRBD2. Losses at the gene ends were 6 bases for V and 4 bases for J; bases not matched to a gene: 4. Germline-derived CDR1 and CDR2 are MNHEY and SVGAGI. The CDR3 covers 14 residues. The DNA of the CDR3 is TGTGCCAGCAGAGGGCTAGCGGGGGGGTACGAGCAGTACTTC. This sequence encodes CASRGLAGGYEQYF.

Worth noting for this clone: At the DNA level, this CDR3 is encoded by other sequences in the same sample as well. The chain uses TRBV29-1 and TRBJ1-1, with a possible D match to TRBD1 (5 bases). V lost 4 bases to trimming and J lost 0 bases, with 9 bases between them. This CDR3 is 13 amino acids long. Germline CDR1 and CDR2: SQVTM and ANQGSEA. The CDR3 DNA sequence: TGCAGCGTTGGGGGCCGGATGAACACTGAAGCTTTCTTT. This gives the protein CSVGGRMNTEAFF.

The chain combines TRBV6-5 with TRBJ2-2, with 8 bases that match TRBD1. Germline-derived CDR1 and CDR2 are MNHEY and SVGAGI. J gave up 2 bases and V 2 bases, and 4 bases lay outside the gene matches. CDR3 length equals 16 residues. The CDR3 loop reads CASSYLGQGNTGELFF. For the CDR3, the DNA is TGTGCCAGCAGTTACCTAGGACAGGGTAACACCGGGGAGCTGTTTTTT.

As for this clone: In the same sample, other DNA sequences code for this CDR3. DNA of the CDR3: TGCGCCAGCAGCTTGGGAACAGCAGCCTACAATGAGCAGTTCTTC. Protein: CASSLGTAAYNEQFF. The V call is TRBV5-1, the J call TRBJ2-1, with D hard to call. From germline, CDR1 is SGHRS and CDR2 YFSETQ. This CDR3 spans 15 amino acids. V shed 0 bases and J shed 2 bases, with 9 bases lying between them.

This clone has just one count. CDR3 bases: TGTGCCAGCAGTTTAAATCCGGCAGGCAAACTGGGCACTGAAGCTTTCTTT. This translates into CASSLNPAGKLGTEAFF. This chain links TRBV28 with TRBJ1-1; D is unresolved. From germline, CDR1 is MDHEN and CDR2 SYDVKM. The germline V and J ends were trimmed by 2 bases and 4 bases, with 20 bases remaining between them. CDR3 length: 17 amino acids.

V and J are TRBV19 and TRBJ1-2; tentatively, D is TRBD1 (6 bases). Deletions cut 6 bases from V and 4 bases from J, with 9 bases between. Germline V lookup: CDR1 LNHDA, CDR2 SQIVND (reference sequence). The CDR3 loop spans 12 amino acids. Here the CDR3 reads CASSDRLYGYTF. The CDR3 coding sequence is TGTGCCAGTAGCGACAGGCTCTATGGCTACACCTTC.

V usage is TRBV29-1 and J usage is TRBJ2-7, with D perhaps TRBD1 (6 bases). Germline V lookup: CDR1 SQVTM, CDR2 ANQGSEA. With 7 bases removed from V and 0 bases from J, the gap between germline ends came to 10 bases. This CDR3 has 12 residues. The CDR3 DNA sequence: TGCAGCGCCACGGACAGCTCCTACGAGCAGTACTTC. It specifies CSATDSSYEQYF.

The genes are TRBV30 and TRBJ1-4; weak D call: TRBD1 (6 bases). CDR3 length equals 14 residues. V was trimmed by 0 bases and J by 7 bases, leaving 12 bases between them. Germline V gene sequence: CDR1 GTSNPN, CDR2 SVGIG (reference sequence). The chain's CDR3 is CAWSVPGGGEKLFF. The CDR3 bases are TGTGCCTGGAGTGTACCGGGGGGCGGTGAAAAACTGTTTTTT.

This chain connects TRBV25-1 to TRBJ2-3; 7 nucleotides match TRBD2. CDR1 and CDR2 (germline): MGHDK, SYGVNS. This CDR3 is 15 amino acids long. V was clipped by 8 bases and J by 1 base; unmatched bases: 9. CDR3 in amino acids: CASSRGGIGTDTQYF. The CDR3 DNA is TGTGCCAGCTCCCGGGGAGGGATTGGCACAGATACGCAGTATTTT.

J is TRBJ2-3 and V is TRBV5-1; a weak D match, TRBD1 (5 bases). The CDR3 is made up of 13 amino acids. Germline-derived CDR1 and CDR2 are SGHRS and YFSETQ. Trimming took 4 bases from V and 4 from J, leaving 10 bases between them. The CDR3 region has the DNA TGCGCCAGCAGCCACGGACAATCAGATACGCAGTATTTT. Translated: CASSHGQSDTQYF.

V usage is TRBV5-1 and J usage is TRBJ1-1; 8 bases are shared with TRBD1. Germline V lookup: CDR1 SGHRS, CDR2 YFSETQ. Losses at the gene ends were 4 bases for V and 4 bases for J; bases not matched to a gene: 6. This CDR3 spans 14 amino acids. The DNA of the CDR3 is TGCGCCAGCAGCCTACCCGGGACAGGCACTGAAGCTTTCTTT. Protein: CASSLPGTGTEAFF.

This chain links TRBV6-5 with TRBJ2-5; D may be TRBD1 (5 bases). The CDR3 has 14 residues. The V gene's germline CDR1 is MNHEY and CDR2 SVGAGI. V was shortened by 6 bases and J by 6 bases, with 17 bases between the two germline ends. This chain's CDR3 is CASSDSGKKKTQYF. The CDR3 nucleotides are TGTGCCAGCAGCGACTCAGGGAAGAAGAAGACCCAGTACTTC.

The chain employs TRBV2 and TRBJ2-2, with 8 positions matching TRBD1. CDR3 length: 15 residues. V shed 6 bases and J 1 base; nucleotides not matched to a gene: 4. Looked up from germline, CDR1 is SNHLY and CDR2 is FYNNEI. CDR3 nucleotide sequence: TGTGCCAGCAGACCCGGGACAGGGAACACCGGGGAGCTGTTTTTT. Amino acids: CASRPGTGNTGELFF.

The chain links TRBV30 to TRBJ1-3; D call uncertain. This CDR3 has 11 amino acids. CDR1 GTSNPN and CDR2 SVGIG come from the germline V gene (reference sequence). The CDR3 DNA reads as TGTGCACGGGGTACGGGAAACACCATATATTTT. As protein: CARGTGNTIYF. Together with reference TRBV30 and TRBJ1-3, the CDR3 gives the full variable domain: SQTIHQWPATLVQPVGSPLSLECTVEGTSNPNLYWYRQAAGRGLQLLFYSVGIGQISSEVPQNLSASRPQDRQFILSSKKLLLSDSGFYLCARGTGNTIYFGEGSWLTVV.

CDR3 residues: CASSLGQGLPPLHF. CDR3 nucleotides: TGTGCCAGCAGCCTCGGACAGGGGCTGCCACCCCTCCACTTT. The rearrangement joins TRBV5-4 to TRBJ1-6; 9 positions agree with TRBD1. The CDR3 contains 14 residues. The germline CDR1 and CDR2 sequences are SGHNT and YYREEE (reference sequence). V was clipped by 4 bases and J by 11 bases; unmatched bases: 7. The complete variable domain, with remaining parts taken from reference TRBV5-4 and TRBJ1-6, reads ETGVTQSPTHLIKTRGQQVTLRCSSQSGHNTVSWYQQALGQGPQFIFQYYREEENGRGNFPPRFSGLQFPNYSSELNVNALELDDSALYLCASSLGQGLPPLHFGNGTRLTVT.

This sequence joins TRBV18 and TRBJ2-2, with 12 bases lining up with TRBD2. Trimming cost V 1 base and J 4 bases; bases outside gene matches: 7. Per germline, CDR1 KGHSH and CDR2 LQKENI. CDR3 length equals 18 residues. The CDR3 reads CASSPRLAGALSTGELFF. The CDR3 DNA follows: TGTGCCAGCTCACCACGACTAGCGGGGGCCTTATCCACCGGGGAGCTGTTTTTT. The full variable domain, with the rest looked up from reference TRBV18 and TRBJ2-2, is NAGVMQNPRHLVRRRGQEARLRCSPMKGHSHVYWYRQLPEEGLKFMVYLQKENIIDESGMPKERFSAEFPKEGPSILRIQQVVRGDSAAYFCASSPRLAGALSTGELFFGEGSRLTVL.

This sequence joins TRBV6-6 and TRBJ1-3; 7 nucleotides agree with TRBD1. V was pared by 6 bases and J by 2 bases, with 7 bases of the junction left unmatched. The CDR3 contains 15 residues. The germline CDR1 and CDR2 sequences are MNHNY and SVGAGI (reference sequence). This CDR3 reads CASRPTGEAGNTIYF. In nucleotides, the CDR3 is TGTGCCAGCAGGCCTACAGGGGAAGCTGGAAACACCATATATTTT.

The chain combines TRBV10-3 with TRBJ1-6, with D tentatively TRBD1 (5 bases). This CDR3 contains 14 residues. V was cut by 5 bases and J by 5 bases, with 10 bases left in between. Germline V gene sequence: CDR1 ENHRY, CDR2 SYGVKD. The chain's CDR3 is CAISIDRDNSPLHF. As DNA, the CDR3 is TGTGCCATCAGTATCGACAGAGATAATTCACCCCTCCACTTT.

CDR3 bases: TGTGCCATCAACGACAGACCTAATGAAAAACTGTTTTTT. This codes for CAINDRPNEKLFF. The V call is TRBV10-3, the J call TRBJ1-4; possible D gene TRBD1, 5 bases. The CDR3 sequence is 13 residues long. Deletions cut 7 bases from V and 3 bases from J, with 9 bases between. Germline-derived CDR1 and CDR2 are ENHRY and SYGVKD.

CDR3 sequence: CASSEPPGLASYEQYF. The CDR3 DNA reads as TGTGCCAGCAGTGAACCGCCGGGACTAGCTTCCTACGAGCAGTACTTC. V is TRBV6-1 and J is TRBJ2-7; 9 nucleotides align to TRBD2. This CDR3 comprises 16 residues. Germline-derived CDR1 and CDR2 are MNHNS and SASEGT. Losses at the gene ends were 2 bases for V and 1 base for J; bases not matched to a gene: 6.

This sequence joins TRBV7-9 and TRBJ1-2; maybe TRBD1 (6 bases). The V and J ends lost 2 bases and 8 bases respectively, with 15 bases between them. The CDR3 has 14 amino acids. The germline V gene has CDR1 SEHNR and CDR2 FQNEAQ (reference sequence). The DNA for the CDR3 is TGTGCCAGCAGCTTAAGCCGGACAGAAGACGGCTACACCTTC. It translates to CASSLSRTEDGYTF. Supplemented by reference TRBV7-9 and TRBJ1-2, the full variable domain reads DTGVSQNPRHKITKRGQNVTFRCDPISEHNRLYWYRQTLGQGPEFLTYFQNEAQLEKSRLLSDRFSAERPKGSFSTLEIQRTEQGDSAMYLCASSLSRTEDGYTFGSGTRLTVV.